The 9 T cell receptor beta chains presented below share a single source sample, sequenced in a study of T cells in Graves' hyperthyroidism and ophthalmopathy. Using RNA transcripts as the source, TCR beta CDR3 regions were amplified. Carried out on the TCR CDR3, a first-round RT-PCR used the HTBI primer set. TCRdb fed the multiplex PCR reads into MiXCR, producing one record per CDR3 protein. This sample has under 300,000 distinct CDR3 sequences, with about an eighth found just once. Sequencing was performed on blood. Receptors originate from a woman aged 25 to 39 with Graves' hyperthyroidism that later progressed to Graves' ophthalmopathy.

In its sample, this clonotype was seen a few times. The rearrangement joins TRBV6-1 to TRBJ2-2, with 8 nucleotides matching TRBD2. Per the germline V gene, CDR1 is MNHNS and CDR2 is SASEGT. Trimming took 5 bases from V and 7 from J; bases not matched to a gene: 12. The CDR3 has 16 residues. The CDR3 nucleotides read TGTGCCAGCAGTCCTACTAGCGGAGAACAGGGCGGGGAGCTGTTTTTT. Its translation is CASSPTSGEQGGELFF.

This clonotype was picked up many times. The chain combines TRBV5-8 with TRBJ1-4; unclear D gene. The CDR3 is 16 residues long. Trimming shortened V by 3 bases and J by 6 bases, and 18 bases separated the two germline ends. Per germline, CDR1 SGHTS and CDR2 YDEGEE. In nucleotides, the CDR3 is TGTGCCAGCAGCTCCTCCGCCCTCACAACGGATGAAAAACTGTTTTTT. It yields the protein CASSSSALTTDEKLFF.

This clonotype was counted at least ten times. The chain combines TRBV30 with TRBJ2-7; D is undetermined. The CDR3 has 12 residues. Germline V gene sequence: CDR1 GTSNPN, CDR2 SVGIG (reference sequence). The V end lost 4 bases, the J end lost 2 bases, and 9 bases lay between the germline ends. The DNA of the CDR3 is TGTGCCTGGAAGAAGGGCCCCTACGAGCAGTACTTC. Its translation is CAWKKGPYEQYF.

The rearrangement joins TRBV19 to TRBJ2-2; D call uncertain. The CDR3 runs to 15 residues. V lost 5 bases and J lost 4, with 14 bases in between. Per the germline V gene, CDR1 is LNHDA and CDR2 is SQIVND (reference sequence). The CDR3 region has the DNA TGTGCCAGTAGTGAGGTAGCCTTAGGCACCGGGGAGCTGTTTTTT. Protein: CASSEVALGTGELFF.

This clonotype was detected many times. The chain has TRBV9 and TRBJ1-6; unclear D gene. Trimming cost V 3 bases and J 9 bases, with 16 bases left between them. The CDR3 contains 15 residues. The germline CDR1 and CDR2 sequences are SGDLS and YYNGEE. The CDR3 is CASSAGVGDASPLHF. The CDR3 DNA reads TGTGCCAGCAGCGCCGGGGTCGGAGACGCTTCACCCCTCCACTTT.

This clonotype came up many times. The gene calls are TRBV18 and TRBJ2-3; D gene uncertain. The CDR3 is made up of 11 amino acids. Per germline, CDR1 KGHSH and CDR2 LQKENI. The ends were cut back, 2 bases at V and 4 bases at J, with 1 base in the middle. The CDR3 protein is CASSPSDTQYF. CDR3 DNA sequence: TGTGCCAGCTCACCATCAGATACGCAGTATTTT. The complete variable domain, with remaining parts taken from reference TRBV18 and TRBJ2-3, reads NAGVMQNPRHLVRRRGQEARLRCSPMKGHSHVYWYRQLPEEGLKFMVYLQKENIIDESGMPKERFSAEFPKEGPSILRIQQVVRGDSAAYFCASSPSDTQYFGPGTRLTVL.

This clonotype appeared many times. The chain joins TRBV18 to TRBJ2-7; maybe TRBD1 (6 bases). The germline CDR1 and CDR2 sequences are KGHSH and LQKENI. This CDR3 contains 14 residues. Trimming left V 6 bases short and J 0 bases short, with 12 bases between. DNA for the CDR3: TGTGCCAGCTCCGTCCGGGACACCTCCTACGAGCAGTACTTC. Amino acids: CASSVRDTSYEQYF.

The sample holds many counts of this clonotype. The chain joins TRBV2 to TRBJ2-2; 11 positions match TRBD2. J was trimmed by 1 base and V by 5 bases; bases with no gene match: 0. Germline V lookup: CDR1 SNHLY, CDR2 FYNNEI. The CDR3 covers 15 residues. The CDR3 region has the DNA TGTGCCAGCAGTACTAGCGGGGGGAACACCGGGGAGCTGTTTTTT. Translated: CASSTSGGNTGELFF. Together with reference TRBV2 and TRBJ2-2, the CDR3 gives the full variable domain: EPEVTQTPSHQVTQMGQEVILRCVPISNHLYFYWYRQILGQKVEFLVSFYNNEISEKSEIFDDQFSVERPDGSNFTLKIRSTKLEDSAMYFCASSTSGGNTGELFFGEGSRLTVL.

J is TRBJ2-5 and V is TRBV4-1; D may be TRBD2 (5 bases). V was trimmed by 4 bases and J by 7 bases, leaving 25 bases between them. The CDR3 is 17 residues long. CDR1 is MGHRA, CDR2 YSYEKL, per germline. CDR3 DNA: TGCGCCAGCAGCCCCCCCCCAGCGGACGCCCTCTCGGGGACCCAGTACTTC. Protein sequence: CASSPPPADALSGTQYF.